The 2 T cell receptor beta chains reported below all come from one sample, sequenced in a study of OX40 agonist ivuxolimab in advanced cancers. Sequencing used immunoSEQ multiplex PCR; TCRdb keeps in-frame clones, though not all of them. There are 70,000 to 95,000 clones in the sample; 87% occur only once, and roughly 6.3% lies in the top ten. The source was CD4+ or CD8+ T cells sorted from blood, collected in a trial of the OX40 agonist ivuxolimab. Receptor source: an adult with an advanced solid tumor such as melanoma, head and neck, liver or kidney cancer.

The V gene is TRBV27, the J gene TRBJ1-5; D is uncertain. With 3 bases removed from V and 5 bases from J, the gap between germline ends came to 8 bases. This CDR3 has 13 residues. Germline CDR1 reads MNHEY; CDR2 reads SMNVEV (reference sequence). CDR3 nucleotides: TGTGCCAGCAGTTTTTTTCGGGATCAGCCCCAGCATTTT. Its translation is CASSFFRDQPQHF.

This clone has only one observation. This chain links TRBV4-3 with TRBJ2-3; D may correspond to TRBD1 or TRBD2 (5 bases each). Germline lookup yields CDR1 LGHNA and CDR2 YSLEER. This CDR3 has 16 amino acids. V was clipped by 1 base and J by 4 bases, with 15 bases between them. The DNA of the CDR3 is TGCGCCAGCAGCCAAGTTTCTGTAGGGACGGCAGATACGCAGTATTTT. This encodes CASSQVSVGTADTQYF.